This T cell receptor (beta chain) was found in a study of graft-versus-host responses after intestinal transplantation. The wider study: Anti-thymocyte globulin was used for induction in all recipients, who then took tacrolimus and steroids for approximately three years. Findings and caveats of the study: GvH clones occurred in recipient marrow; some first appeared in ileum or blood.

Using immunoSEQ multiplex PCR, the repertoire was profiled, and TCRdb retains in-frame clones only, with some absent. The sample records under 20,000 clones, approximately 95% being singletons. The CDR3 loop spans 16 amino acids. Germline V lookup: CDR1 SGHVS, CDR2 FQNEAQ. Trimming cost V 5 bases and J 3 bases, with 17 bases left between them. Of note for this clone: Its antigen is not known.

Sequencing used PBMCs, obtained 23 days after intestinal transplant. The sequence was obtained from a human patient who received an intestinal transplant, so some T cells may come from the graft donor. V gene TRBV7-8 combines with J gene TRBJ2-1; D perhaps matches TRBD2 (6 bases). CDR3 in amino acids: CASSPSERVSYNEQFF. The CDR3 nucleotides are TGTGCCAGCAGCCCTAGTGAGCGGGTGAGCTACAATGAGCAGTTCTTC.